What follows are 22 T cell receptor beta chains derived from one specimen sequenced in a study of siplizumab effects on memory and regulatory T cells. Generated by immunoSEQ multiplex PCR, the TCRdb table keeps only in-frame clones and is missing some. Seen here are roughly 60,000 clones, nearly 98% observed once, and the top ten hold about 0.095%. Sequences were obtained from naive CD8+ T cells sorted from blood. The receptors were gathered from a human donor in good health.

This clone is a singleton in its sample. CDR3 protein: CATSQGPFLNTEAFF. CDR3 bases: TGTGCCACTTCACAGGGGCCCTTTTTGAACACTGAAGCTTTCTTT. V gene TRBV27 combines with J gene TRBJ1-1; 7 positions match TRBD1. The CDR3 extends over 15 amino acids. Looked up from germline, CDR1 is MNHEY and CDR2 is SMNVEV (reference sequence). The V segment lost 10 bases and the J segment 0 bases; nucleotides outside the gene matches: 11.

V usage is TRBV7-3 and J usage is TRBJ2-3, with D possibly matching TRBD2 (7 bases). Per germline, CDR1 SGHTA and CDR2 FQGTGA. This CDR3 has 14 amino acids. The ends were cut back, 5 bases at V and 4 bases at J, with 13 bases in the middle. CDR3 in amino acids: CASSQGGAADTQYF. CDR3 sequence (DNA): TGTGCCAGCAGCCAAGGGGGGGCAGCAGATACGCAGTATTTT.

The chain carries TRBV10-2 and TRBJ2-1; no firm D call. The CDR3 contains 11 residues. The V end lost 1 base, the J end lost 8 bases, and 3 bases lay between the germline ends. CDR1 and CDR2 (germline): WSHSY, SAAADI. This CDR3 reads CASSELDEQFF. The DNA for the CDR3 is TGCGCCAGCAGTGAGTTGGATGAGCAGTTCTTC.

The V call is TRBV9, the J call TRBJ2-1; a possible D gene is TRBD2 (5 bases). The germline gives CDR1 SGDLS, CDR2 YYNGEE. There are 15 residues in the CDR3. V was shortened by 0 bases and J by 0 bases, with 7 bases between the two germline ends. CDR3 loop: CASSVDGDSYNEQFF. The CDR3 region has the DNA TGTGCCAGCAGCGTAGACGGGGACTCCTACAATGAGCAGTTCTTC.

CDR3 loop: CASSQVTDPNTEAFF. The CDR3 nucleotides read TGCGCCAGCAGCCAAGTCACGGACCCGAACACTGAAGCTTTCTTT. The V call is TRBV4-3, the J call TRBJ1-1; D not certain. V was clipped by 1 base and J by 1 base, with 10 bases between them. This CDR3 is built from 15 residues. The germline V gene has CDR1 LGHNA and CDR2 YSLEER.

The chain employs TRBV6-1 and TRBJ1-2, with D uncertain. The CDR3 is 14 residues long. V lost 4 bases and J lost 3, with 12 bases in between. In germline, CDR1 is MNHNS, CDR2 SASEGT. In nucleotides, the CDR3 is TGTGCCAGCAGTGGTGTAGAGGAGTACTATGGCTACACCTTC. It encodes CASSGVEEYYGYTF.

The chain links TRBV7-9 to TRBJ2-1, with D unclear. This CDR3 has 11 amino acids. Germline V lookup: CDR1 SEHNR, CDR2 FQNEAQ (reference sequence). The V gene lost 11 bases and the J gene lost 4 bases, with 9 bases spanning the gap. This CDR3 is CASTGYNEQFF. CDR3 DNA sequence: TGTGCCTCGACCGGTTACAATGAGCAGTTCTTC.

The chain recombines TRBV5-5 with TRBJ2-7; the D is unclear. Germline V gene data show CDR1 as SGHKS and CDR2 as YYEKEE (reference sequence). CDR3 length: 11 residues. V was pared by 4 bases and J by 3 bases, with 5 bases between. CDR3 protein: CASSPNYEQYF. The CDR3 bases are TGTGCCAGCAGCCCTAACTACGAGCAGTACTTC.

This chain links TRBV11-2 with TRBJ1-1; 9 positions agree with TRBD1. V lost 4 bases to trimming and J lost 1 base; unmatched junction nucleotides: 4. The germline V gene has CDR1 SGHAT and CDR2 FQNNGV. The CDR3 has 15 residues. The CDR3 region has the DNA TGTGCCAGCAGCTCAGCGGGACAGGGGAACACTGAAGCTTTCTTT. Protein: CASSSAGQGNTEAFF.

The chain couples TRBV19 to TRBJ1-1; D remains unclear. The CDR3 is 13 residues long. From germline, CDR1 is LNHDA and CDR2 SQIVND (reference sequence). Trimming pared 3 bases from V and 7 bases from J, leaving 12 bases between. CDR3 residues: CASSISTSREAFF. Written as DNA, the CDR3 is TGTGCCAGTAGTATTTCCACAAGCCGTGAAGCTTTCTTT.

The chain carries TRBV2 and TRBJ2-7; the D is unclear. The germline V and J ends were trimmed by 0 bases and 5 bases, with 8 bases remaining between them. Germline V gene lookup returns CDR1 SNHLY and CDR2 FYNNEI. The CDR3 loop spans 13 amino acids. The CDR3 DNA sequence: TGTGCCAGCAGTGAAGCCGGGTTCCACGAGCAGTACTTC. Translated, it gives CASSEAGFHEQYF.

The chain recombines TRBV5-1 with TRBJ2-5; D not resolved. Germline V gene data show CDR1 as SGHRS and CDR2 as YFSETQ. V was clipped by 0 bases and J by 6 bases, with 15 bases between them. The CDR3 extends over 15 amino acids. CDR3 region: CASSLDFWGLQTQYF. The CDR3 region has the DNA TGCGCCAGCAGCTTGGACTTCTGGGGTTTACAGACCCAGTACTTC.

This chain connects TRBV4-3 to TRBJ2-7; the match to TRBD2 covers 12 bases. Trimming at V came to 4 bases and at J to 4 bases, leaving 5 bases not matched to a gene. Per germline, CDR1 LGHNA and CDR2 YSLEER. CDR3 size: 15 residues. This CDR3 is CASSPTSGGPYEQYF. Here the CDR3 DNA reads TGCGCCAGCAGCCCGACTAGCGGGGGACCTTACGAGCAGTACTTC.

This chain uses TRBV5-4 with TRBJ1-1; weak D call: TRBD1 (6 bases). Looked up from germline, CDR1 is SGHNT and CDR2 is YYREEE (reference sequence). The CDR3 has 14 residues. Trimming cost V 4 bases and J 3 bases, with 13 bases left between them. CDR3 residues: CASSPISGDTEAFF. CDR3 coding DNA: TGTGCCAGCAGCCCCATCTCAGGGGACACTGAAGCTTTCTTT. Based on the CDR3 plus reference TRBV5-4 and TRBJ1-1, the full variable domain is ETGVTQSPTHLIKTRGQQVTLRCSSQSGHNTVSWYQQALGQGPQFIFQYYREEENGRGNFPPRFSGLQFPNYSSELNVNALELDDSALYLCASSPISGDTEAFFGQGTRLTVV.

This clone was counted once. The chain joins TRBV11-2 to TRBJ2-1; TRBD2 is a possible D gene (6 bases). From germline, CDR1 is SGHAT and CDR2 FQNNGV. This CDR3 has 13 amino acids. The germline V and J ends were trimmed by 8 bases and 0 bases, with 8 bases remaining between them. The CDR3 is CASRGSSYNEQFF. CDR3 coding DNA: TGTGCCAGCCGGGGGAGCTCCTACAATGAGCAGTTCTTC.

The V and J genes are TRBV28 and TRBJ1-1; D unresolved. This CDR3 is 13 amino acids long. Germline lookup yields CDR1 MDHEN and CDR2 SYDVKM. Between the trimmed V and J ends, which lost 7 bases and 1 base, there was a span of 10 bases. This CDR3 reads CASNPLGNTEAFF. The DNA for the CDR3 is TGTGCCAGCAACCCCCTGGGGAACACTGAAGCTTTCTTT.

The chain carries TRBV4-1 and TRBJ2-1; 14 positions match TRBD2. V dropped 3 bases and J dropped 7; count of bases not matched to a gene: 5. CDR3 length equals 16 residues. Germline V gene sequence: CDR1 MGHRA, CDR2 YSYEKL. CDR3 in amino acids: CASSQGTSGGRNEQFF. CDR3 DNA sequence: TGCGCCAGCAGCCAGGGGACTAGCGGGGGTAGGAATGAGCAGTTCTTC.

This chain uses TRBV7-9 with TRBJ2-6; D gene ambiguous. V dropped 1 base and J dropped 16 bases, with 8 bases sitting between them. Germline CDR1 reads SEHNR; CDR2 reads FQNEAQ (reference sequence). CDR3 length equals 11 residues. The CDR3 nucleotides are TGTGCCAGCAGCTTAGGAGGTGGACTGACTTTC. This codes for CASSLGGGLTF.

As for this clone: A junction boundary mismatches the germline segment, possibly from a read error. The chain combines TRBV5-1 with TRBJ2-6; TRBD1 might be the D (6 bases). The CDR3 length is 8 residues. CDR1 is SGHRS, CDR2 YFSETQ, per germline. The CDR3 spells CAGSGALF. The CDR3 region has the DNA TGCGCCGGATCAGGGGCCCTCTTC.

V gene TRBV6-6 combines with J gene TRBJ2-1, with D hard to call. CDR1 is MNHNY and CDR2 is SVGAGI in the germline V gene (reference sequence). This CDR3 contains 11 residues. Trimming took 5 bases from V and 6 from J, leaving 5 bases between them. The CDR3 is CASSRSNEQFF. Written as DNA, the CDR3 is TGTGCCAGCAGTAGGTCCAATGAGCAGTTCTTC.

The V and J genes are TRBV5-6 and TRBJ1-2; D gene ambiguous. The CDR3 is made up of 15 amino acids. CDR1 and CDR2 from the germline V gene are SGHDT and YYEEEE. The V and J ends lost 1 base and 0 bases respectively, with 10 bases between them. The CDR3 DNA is TGTGCCAGCAGCTTGCCGAAGACTGCTAACTATGGCTACACCTTC. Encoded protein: CASSLPKTANYGYTF.

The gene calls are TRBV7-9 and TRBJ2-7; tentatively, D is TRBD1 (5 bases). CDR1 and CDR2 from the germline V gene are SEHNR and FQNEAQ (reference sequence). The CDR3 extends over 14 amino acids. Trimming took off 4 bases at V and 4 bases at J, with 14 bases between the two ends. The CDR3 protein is CASSSPLRQYEQYF. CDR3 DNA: TGTGCCAGCAGCTCGCCCTTAAGACAGTACGAGCAGTACTTC.